This T cell receptor (beta chain) came from a study of CDR3 diversity in severe acne (dated by TCRdb to the late 2010s). The germline V end is reduced by 4 bases and the J end by 6 bases; junction bases left unmatched: 9. The CDR3, cysteine through phenylalanine, is 15 amino acids long. Only the CDR3 part of the read is kept: 45 bases, read in frame from the first base. The CDR1 and CDR2 encoded by the germline V gene are SGHTA and FQGTGA. The library relied on PCR. The sample was run on an Illumina HiSeq 2000. The public reads were quality trimmed at Q25 with fastp and then assembled into clones with MiXCR by TCRdb, keeping productive beta chains. Under each unique CDR3 protein, matching rows form one entry showing the most common genes and DNA. The sample data list tens of thousands of distinct CDR3 sequences, and 45% to 65% of these were observed just once. The ten largest clonotypes hold roughly 13% of the sample.

With respect to this clonotype: Its cognate antigen has yet to be identified. This may stem from a read error, because a much larger clone lies one nucleotide away.

This TCR came from a male donor in good health, without acne. The chain links TRBV7-3 with TRBJ2-3, with 8 middle bases fitting TRBD2. Sequencing was performed on blood. For the CDR3, the sequence is CASSSYGGVRDTQYF. DNA sequence: TGTGCCAGCAGCTCCTACGGGGGGGTAAGGGATACGCAGTATTTT.